Listed below are T cell receptor beta chains from one sample, sequenced in a study of tumor-infiltrating lymphocytes in primary liver carcinoma. MiXCR, run by TCRdb on the multiplex PCR reads, gives a single entry per CDR3 protein. This sample has approximately 330,000 distinct CDR3 sequences, with about two thirds found just once. Sequencing was performed on peripheral blood. These receptors originate from a man aged 35-49 years with primary liver carcinoma and hepatitis B virus infection. CDR3s include the opening cysteine and the closing phenylalanine or tryptophan. The order of the fields is clone size, D gene, V gene, J gene, CDR3 DNA, CDR3 protein. A D gene is named only where the DNA matches it firmly. Only some rows state a clone size, as once, few, many or a class for expanded clones.

-	-	TRBV12-3/TRBV12-4	TRBJ1-3	TGTGCCAGCAGTTTCTCACAGCTAGGTAACACCATATATTTT	CASSFSQLGNTIYF
-	-	TRBV6-1	TRBJ1-1	TGTGCCAGCAGTGAGCAGGGTCGAGGTGAAGCTTTCTTT	CASSEQGRGEAFF
-	-	TRBV11-2	TRBJ1-3	TGTGCCAGCAGCCCGCCCGGGACGCATGGAGACACCATATATTTT	CASSPPGTHGDTIYF
many	TRBD1	TRBV6-2/TRBV6-3	TRBJ1-1	TGTGCCAGCAGTCAGGGGGCCCCGAAGTCTGAAGCTTTCTTT	CASSQGAPKSEAFF
many	TRBD2	TRBV6-2/TRBV6-3	TRBJ2-1	TGTGCCAGCAAATCTAGCGGGAGGGTCTACAATGAGCAGTTCTTC	CASKSSGRVYNEQFF
-	-	TRBV7-9	TRBJ1-1	TGTGCCAGCAGCTCACGTAGTGTCACTGAAGCTTTCTTT	CASSSRSVTEAFF
-	TRBD1	TRBV19	TRBJ1-1	TGTGCCAGTAGTAACAGGGGGAACACTGAAGCTTTCTTT	CASSNRGNTEAFF
once	TRBD2	TRBV11-2	TRBJ2-5	TGTGCCAGCAGCCCCGTTTGGGGAGCGGGAGGCGGTGAGTCCCAGTACTTC	CASSPVWGAGGGESQYF
-	-	TRBV5-4	TRBJ1-4	TGTGCCAGCAGCCCGGGACTGGGAGGCGATGAAAAACTGTTTTTT	CASSPGLGGDEKLFF
-	-	TRBV7-9	TRBJ2-3	TGTGCCAGCAGCTCAGCAGTAGTAGATACGCAGTATTTT	CASSSAVVDTQYF
few	-	TRBV12-3/TRBV12-4	TRBJ2-7	TGTGCCAGCAGTTCAGACAGGTTCTCCTACGAGCAGTACTTC	CASSSDRFSYEQYF
-	TRBD1	TRBV2	TRBJ1-1	TGTGCCAGCACGGGACAGGAAAACACTGAAGCTTTCTTT	CASTGQENTEAFF
-	-	TRBV29-1	TRBJ1-1	TGCAGCGTCGGATGGGGTACGAACATTGAAGCTTTCTTT	CSVGWGTNIEAFF
many	TRBD2	TRBV29-1	TRBJ2-1	TGCAGCGTTGAAGAGTTGCGGGAGTTCTCCTACAATGAGCAGTTCTTC	CSVEELREFSYNEQFF
-	TRBD2	TRBV11-2	TRBJ2-3	TGTGCCAGCAGCGAAGCGGGGGTCACAGATACGCAGTATTTT	CASSEAGVTDTQYF
-	-	TRBV11-2	TRBJ2-2	TGTGCTAGCGGCTTACAGTACACCGGGGAGCTGTTCTTT	CASGLQYTGELFF
many	-	TRBV11-2	TRBJ2-7	TGTGCCAGCAGCGTAGACCCGCCGGGAACCTACGAGCAGTACTTC	CASSVDPPGTYEQYF
-	-	TRBV11-1	TRBJ2-1	TGTGCCAGCAGCCGATGGGGGTGTCGGGGTGTGCAGTTCTTC	CASSRWGCRGVQFF
-	TRBD2	TRBV29-1	TRBJ2-7	TGCAGCGTTGTCGAAATCGGGCTAGCGGGACTTTCCTACGAGCAGTACTTC	CSVVEIGLAGLSYEQYF
-	-	TRBV10-3	TRBJ2-1	TGTGTCATTGGGTCGTACAGAGAGCAGTTCTTC	CVIGSYREQFF
-	TRBD2	TRBV11-2	TRBJ2-3	TGTGCCGGCAGCTTAGTACTAGCGGGGGTTGCAGATACGCAGTATTTT	CAGSLVLAGVADTQYF
few	-	TRBV11-2	TRBJ2-3	TGTGCCAGCAGCTCAGTAGGTGATACGCAGTATTTT	CASSSVGDTQYF
many	-	TRBV4-1	TRBJ2-5	TGCGCCAGCAGCCAAGATCGCGGTACTGAGACCCAGTACTTC	CASSQDRGTETQYF
-	-	TRBV11-1	TRBJ1-2	TGTGTCAGCAGCTCCTCGTTGAATTCTATTGGCTACGCCTTC	CVSSSSLNSIGYAF